This T cell receptor (beta chain) was sequenced during a study of CD8+ T cells in alopecia areata. Treatment here: oral pan-JAK inhibitor, 5-10 mg twice daily. Germline values: CDR1 ENHRY, CDR2 SYGVKD. Deletions cut 11 bases from V and 1 base from J, with 11 bases between. The CDR3 runs 12 residues. It was cDNA, reverse transcribed from extracted RNA, that served as the sequencing template. Using immunoSEQ multiplex PCR, the repertoire was profiled, and TCRdb retains in-frame clones only, with some absent. The sample lists a few hundred thousand clones, around two fifths occurring once. The rearrangement joins TRBV10-3 to TRBJ1-1; D is possibly TRBD1 (5 bases). Sample: CD4+ T cells sorted from blood, taken at roughly week 30, from a patient treated with tofacitinib. This clonotype was sampled from a human donor with alopecia areata. Written as DNA, the CDR3 is TGTGCCTCGGGACCGCAGAACACTGAAGCTTTCTTT. Protein sequence: CASGPQNTEAFF.